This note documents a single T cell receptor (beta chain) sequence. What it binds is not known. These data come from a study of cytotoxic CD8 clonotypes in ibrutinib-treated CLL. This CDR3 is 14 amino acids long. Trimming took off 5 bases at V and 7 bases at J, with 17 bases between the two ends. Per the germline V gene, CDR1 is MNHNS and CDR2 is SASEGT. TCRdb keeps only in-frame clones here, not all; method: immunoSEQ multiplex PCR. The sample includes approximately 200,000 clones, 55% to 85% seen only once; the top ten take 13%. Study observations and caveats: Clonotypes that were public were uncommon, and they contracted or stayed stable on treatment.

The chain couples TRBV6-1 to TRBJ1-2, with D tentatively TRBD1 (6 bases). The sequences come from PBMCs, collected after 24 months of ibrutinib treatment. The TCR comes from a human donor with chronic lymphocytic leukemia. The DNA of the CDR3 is TGTGCCAGCAGTTCGACAGGATCAGGCGGTGGCTACACCTTC. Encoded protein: CASSSTGSGGGYTF.